The rows below give T cell receptor beta chains drawn from one sample of a study of shared clonotypes between healthy human individuals. Assay: immunoSEQ multiplex PCR; the TCRdb copy retains only in-frame clones and omits some. The sample has under 2,000,000 clones; approximately 94% are singletons. Sequenced: naive CD8+ T cells sorted from blood. These receptors were taken from a man aged 18-30 years in good health. Both conserved end residues are part of each CDR3. The order of the fields is clone size, J gene, D gene, V gene, CDR3 DNA, CDR3 protein. D genes are given only for firm matches. Only part of the rows carry a size: once, few, many, or a class if the clone is expanded.

clone size: -
J gene: TRBJ2-1
D gene: TRBD2
V gene: TRBV2
CDR3 DNA: TGTGCCAGCAGTTTCACTAGCGGGGGCTACAATGAGCAGTTCTTC
CDR3 protein: CASSFTSGGYNEQFF

clone size: once
J gene: TRBJ2-7
D gene: -
V gene: TRBV6-5
CDR3 DNA: TGTGCCAGCAGTTACTCCAGTGCCGCGGACGAGCAGTACTTC
CDR3 protein: CASSYSSAADEQYF

clone size: -
J gene: TRBJ2-7
D gene: -
V gene: TRBV6-5
CDR3 DNA: TGTGCCAGCAGTCCCGACTACGAGCAGTACTTC
CDR3 protein: CASSPDYEQYF

clone size: -
J gene: TRBJ1-6
D gene: -
V gene: TRBV11-2
CDR3 DNA: TGTGCCAGCAGCTTAGAGGGCCTTATGGATTCACCCCTCCACTTT
CDR3 protein: CASSLEGLMDSPLHF

clone size: once
J gene: TRBJ2-3
D gene: -
V gene: TRBV1
CDR3 DNA: TGCACCAGCAGCCAAGTGAGACAGGGTGGAGATACGCAGTATTTT
CDR3 protein: CTSSQVRQGGDTQYF

clone size: -
J gene: TRBJ2-7
D gene: -
V gene: TRBV27
CDR3 DNA: TGTGCCAGCAGTATATGGGACTCCCGGGTGGACGAGCAGTACTTC
CDR3 protein: CASSIWDSRVDEQYF

clone size: -
J gene: TRBJ2-1
D gene: -
V gene: TRBV11-2
CDR3 DNA: TGTGCCAGCAGCCAGCAGAATTACAATGAGCAGTTCTTC
CDR3 protein: CASSQQNYNEQFF

clone size: -
J gene: TRBJ2-7
D gene: -
V gene: TRBV7-9
CDR3 DNA: TGTGCCAGCAGCTTACCCGACAGCGCCCACGAGCAGTACTTC
CDR3 protein: CASSLPDSAHEQYF

clone size: -
J gene: TRBJ2-1
D gene: -
V gene: TRBV5-4
CDR3 DNA: TGTGCCAGCAGCGTAGAAGGGGCCCCTTACAATGAGCAGTTCTTC
CDR3 protein: CASSVEGAPYNEQFF

clone size: -
J gene: TRBJ2-5
D gene: -
V gene: TRBV9
CDR3 DNA: TGTGCCAGCAGCGTAGAAGGGTACCAAGAGACCCAGTACTTC
CDR3 protein: CASSVEGYQETQYF

clone size: -
J gene: TRBJ2-7
D gene: -
V gene: TRBV9
CDR3 DNA: TGTGCCAGCAGCGAAGAGGGTTCGGGGTCACCCTACGAGCAGTACTTC
CDR3 protein: CASSEEGSGSPYEQYF

clone size: -
J gene: TRBJ2-7
D gene: TRBD2
V gene: TRBV30
CDR3 DNA: TGTGCCTGGAGGGGAGGGGCCCAGCAGTACTTC
CDR3 protein: CAWRGGAQQYF

clone size: -
J gene: TRBJ1-1
D gene: -
V gene: TRBV4-1
CDR3 DNA: TGCGCCAGCAGCCAAGGGACCGACAGAGAAGCTTTCTTT
CDR3 protein: CASSQGTDREAFF

clone size: -
J gene: TRBJ2-1
D gene: -
V gene: TRBV7-8
CDR3 DNA: TGTGCCAGCAGCTTAGATAGGAATGAGCAGTTCTTC
CDR3 protein: CASSLDRNEQFF

clone size: -
J gene: TRBJ2-1
D gene: TRBD1
V gene: TRBV4-1
CDR3 DNA: TGCGCCAGCAGCCAAGCCCAGGGGGATTCATACAATGAGCAGTTCTTC
CDR3 protein: CASSQAQGDSYNEQFF

clone size: -
J gene: TRBJ2-2
D gene: TRBD2
V gene: TRBV4-2
CDR3 DNA: TGTGCCAGCAGCCGGCATTGGGAGCGGAGATTCGAGGAGCGGGAGTTTTTAGCCGGGGAGCTGTTTTTT
CDR3 protein: CASSRHWERRFEEREFLAGELFF

clone size: -
J gene: TRBJ2-7
D gene: -
V gene: TRBV9
CDR3 DNA: TGTGCCAGCAGCGTAGTGGTCTCCTACGAGCAGTACTTC
CDR3 protein: CASSVVVSYEQYF

clone size: -
J gene: TRBJ1-1
D gene: -
V gene: TRBV6-5
CDR3 DNA: TGTGCCAGCAGCCAGGCCAGGGGTGGCACTGAAGCTTTCTTT
CDR3 protein: CASSQARGGTEAFF

clone size: -
J gene: TRBJ2-1
D gene: TRBD2
V gene: TRBV27
CDR3 DNA: TGTGCCAGCAGTTTACTGGGGACTAGCGGGACCTACAATGAGCAGTTCTTC
CDR3 protein: CASSLLGTSGTYNEQFF

clone size: -
J gene: TRBJ1-2
D gene: -
V gene: TRBV6-1
CDR3 DNA: TGTGCCAGCAAAGAGGAGGGGGACCCTAACTATGGCTACACCTTC
CDR3 protein: CASKEEGDPNYGYTF

clone size: -
J gene: TRBJ2-7
D gene: -
V gene: TRBV7-2
CDR3 DNA: TGTGCCAGCAGCCCATATTACTACGGAAACGAGCAGTACTTC
CDR3 protein: CASSPYYYGNEQYF

clone size: -
J gene: TRBJ1-1
D gene: -
V gene: TRBV4-1
CDR3 DNA: TGCGCCAGCAGCCAAGAAGGGGCAACTGAAGCTTTCTTT
CDR3 protein: CASSQEGATEAFF

clone size: -
J gene: TRBJ2-3
D gene: -
V gene: TRBV9
CDR3 DNA: TGTGCCAGCAGCGGGGAAAGGGGGACGGGCACAGATACGCAGTATTTT
CDR3 protein: CASSGERGTGTDTQYF

clone size: -
J gene: TRBJ2-7
D gene: TRBD1
V gene: TRBV5-4
CDR3 DNA: TGTGCCAGCAGCTTCGGGGCAGGGGGTGGCTACGAGCAGTACTTC
CDR3 protein: CASSFGAGGGYEQYF

clone size: -
J gene: TRBJ2-7
D gene: -
V gene: TRBV5-4
CDR3 DNA: TGTGCCAGCAGCTACCCCGGCACGTCCTACGAGCAGTACTTC
CDR3 protein: CASSYPGTSYEQYF

clone size: -
J gene: TRBJ1-4
D gene: -
V gene: TRBV7-9
CDR3 DNA: TGTGCCAGCAGCTTCCCCGTAGGTGAAAAACTGTTTTTT
CDR3 protein: CASSFPVGEKLFF

clone size: once
J gene: TRBJ1-1
D gene: TRBD1
V gene: TRBV19
CDR3 DNA: TGTGCCAGTAGTTTTCGGACAGGACGCACTGAAGCTTTCTTT
CDR3 protein: CASSFRTGRTEAFF

clone size: -
J gene: TRBJ2-3
D gene: TRBD2
V gene: TRBV7-6
CDR3 DNA: TGTGCCAGCAGCTTCTTAGCGGGAGTAGATACGCAGTATTTT
CDR3 protein: CASSFLAGVDTQYF

clone size: once
J gene: TRBJ2-1
D gene: -
V gene: TRBV5-6
CDR3 DNA: TGTGCCAGCAGCTCTACAACCCATGTAGGGCCCTACAATGAGCAGTTCTTC
CDR3 protein: CASSSTTHVGPYNEQFF

clone size: -
J gene: TRBJ1-1
D gene: -
V gene: TRBV23-1
CDR3 DNA: TGCGCCAGCAGTCCCGTTCTAGGCTCTGAAGCTTTCTTT
CDR3 protein: CASSPVLGSEAFF

clone size: -
J gene: TRBJ2-3
D gene: -
V gene: TRBV4-3
CDR3 DNA: TGCGCCAGCAGCGAAGTTGGGGATACGCAGTATTTT
CDR3 protein: CASSEVGDTQYF

clone size: -
J gene: TRBJ1-2
D gene: TRBD1
V gene: TRBV5-1
CDR3 DNA: TGCGCCAGCAGCCCGGACAGGGGCTATGGCTACACCTTC
CDR3 protein: CASSPDRGYGYTF

clone size: -
J gene: TRBJ2-1
D gene: -
V gene: TRBV6-5
CDR3 DNA: TGTGCCAGCGGCTACCCCGAGGCGGATGAGCAGTTCTTC
CDR3 protein: CASGYPEADEQFF

clone size: -
J gene: TRBJ2-7
D gene: -
V gene: TRBV5-6
CDR3 DNA: TGTGCCAGCAGCTTGGTAGAGAACTCCTACGAGCAGTACTTC
CDR3 protein: CASSLVENSYEQYF

clone size: -
J gene: TRBJ2-3
D gene: -
V gene: TRBV2
CDR3 DNA: TGTGCCAGCAGAAACAGGCCTTTGACAGATACGCAGTATTTT
CDR3 protein: CASRNRPLTDTQYF

clone size: once
J gene: TRBJ1-6
D gene: -
V gene: TRBV9
CDR3 DNA: TGTGCCAGCAATAGTGACAGCTTTAATTCACCCCTCCACTTT
CDR3 protein: CASNSDSFNSPLHF

clone size: -
J gene: TRBJ2-5
D gene: -
V gene: TRBV7-2
CDR3 DNA: TGTGCCAGCAGCCTATTGGGGACGGAAGAGACCCAGTACTTC
CDR3 protein: CASSLLGTEETQYF

clone size: -
J gene: TRBJ2-1
D gene: -
V gene: TRBV6-5
CDR3 DNA: TGTGCCAGCAGTTCTTCCTTGTCCAATGAGCAGTTCTTC
CDR3 protein: CASSSSLSNEQFF

clone size: -
J gene: TRBJ2-1
D gene: TRBD2
V gene: TRBV27
CDR3 DNA: TGTGCCAGCAGTCAACAGACTAGCGGGAGTTTCCATGAGCAGTTCTTC
CDR3 protein: CASSQQTSGSFHEQFF

clone size: -
J gene: TRBJ1-1
D gene: TRBD1
V gene: TRBV27
CDR3 DNA: TGTGCCAGCAGCTACACAGGGGCGGACACTGAAGCTTTCTTT
CDR3 protein: CASSYTGADTEAFF

clone size: -
J gene: TRBJ1-6
D gene: TRBD1
V gene: TRBV5-1
CDR3 DNA: TGCGCCAGCAGCTTGGGGGGACAGGGAGGGCAGTCACCCCTCCACTTT
CDR3 protein: CASSLGGQGGQSPLHF

clone size: -
J gene: TRBJ1-2
D gene: -
V gene: TRBV27
CDR3 DNA: TGTGCCAGCAGTTTATCGCGAGGGGGTGGCTACACCTTC
CDR3 protein: CASSLSRGGGYTF

clone size: -
J gene: TRBJ2-7
D gene: -
V gene: TRBV9
CDR3 DNA: TGTGCCAGCAGCGTAGGGCGGGCCCCCTACGAGCAGTACTTC
CDR3 protein: CASSVGRAPYEQYF

clone size: -
J gene: TRBJ2-7
D gene: -
V gene: TRBV10-2
CDR3 DNA: TGCGCCAGCAGTTTTCAAAGCTCCTACGAGCAGTACTTC
CDR3 protein: CASSFQSSYEQYF

clone size: -
J gene: TRBJ2-3
D gene: TRBD2
V gene: TRBV2
CDR3 DNA: TGTGCCAGCAGTGTGGATAGCGGGGAGACCACAGATACGCAGTATTTT
CDR3 protein: CASSVDSGETTDTQYF

clone size: -
J gene: TRBJ2-7
D gene: -
V gene: TRBV7-8
CDR3 DNA: TGTGCCAGCAGCCCCCAGGCGTTAGGCTACGAGCAGTACTTC
CDR3 protein: CASSPQALGYEQYF

clone size: -
J gene: TRBJ2-3
D gene: TRBD1
V gene: TRBV28
CDR3 DNA: TGTGCCAGCAGTTTAGCAGAGCCGGGACAGGGTCCCACAGATACGCAGTATTTT
CDR3 protein: CASSLAEPGQGPTDTQYF

clone size: -
J gene: TRBJ2-7
D gene: -
V gene: TRBV7-6
CDR3 DNA: TGTGCCAGCAGCCCTATAGGGGGATCCACCTACGAGCAGTACTTC
CDR3 protein: CASSPIGGSTYEQYF